Presented here are 23 T cell receptor beta chains from one specimen sequenced in a study of regulatory T cells in long-lasting Graves disease. Time point indicated: newly diagnosed GD, antithyroid drugs for less than 3 months. The TCR library used RNA extracted from PBMCs. iRepertoire HTBI primers and Arm-PCR of CDR3 regions built TCR beta libraries. MiXCR was run by TCRdb on the multiplex PCR reads, yielding one entry per CDR3 protein. The data hold 450,000 to 700,000 distinct CDR3 sequences, with approximately 15% observed a single time. The sample was also linked to a second study, of T cells in Graves' hyperthyroidism and ophthalmopathy.

This specimen consisted of peripheral blood mononuclear cells (PBMCs), obtained at new diagnosis, from a patient treated with antithyroid drugs. These receptors came from a man aged 25-45 years with Graves disease.

The rearrangement joins TRBV30 to TRBJ1-1; D unclear. The germline V gene encodes CDR1 GTSNPN and CDR2 SVGIG (reference sequence). The CDR3 is made up of 15 amino acids. Trimming took 0 bases from V and 0 from J, leaving 11 bases between them. CDR3 amino acids: CAWSVLWRMNTEAFF. In DNA form, the CDR3 reads TGTGCCTGGAGTGTACTGTGGAGAATGAACACTGAAGCTTTCTTT.

V and J are TRBV27 and TRBJ2-7; 10 bases fit TRBD2. The V segment lost 7 bases and the J segment 0 bases; nucleotides outside the gene matches: 6. The length of the CDR3 is 15 residues. The germline V gene has CDR1 MNHEY and CDR2 SMNVEV (reference sequence). The CDR3 DNA follows: TGTGCCAGCACCTATACTAGCGGGAACTCCTACGAGCAGTACTTC. Translating gives CASTYTSGNSYEQYF.

With regard to this clonotype: With a much larger clone just one base away, this may be a read error. V gene TRBV6-2 or TRBV6-3 combines with J gene TRBJ1-5, with 12 bases lining up with TRBD1. Germline lookup yields CDR1 MNHEY and CDR2 SVGEGT. The CDR3 is 19 residues long. The CDR3 is CVSSQYGTGGLWSNQPQHF. The CDR3, as DNA: TGTGTCAGCAGTCAGTACGGGACAGGGGGCCTTTGGAGCAATCAGCCCCAGCATTTT.

This clonotype was seen repeatedly, ten times or more. The chain couples TRBV2 to TRBJ2-3; D gene unclear. Between the trimmed V and J ends, which lost 6 bases and 0 bases, there was a span of 10 bases. The V gene's germline CDR1 is SNHLY and CDR2 FYNNEI. This CDR3 has 14 residues. The CDR3 loop reads CASRSATSTDTQYF. CDR3 DNA: TGTGCCAGCAGAAGCGCAACTAGCACAGATACGCAGTATTTT.

This rearrangement joins TRBV24-1 to TRBJ2-1, with TRBD2 as a possible D gene (7 bases). Looked up from germline, CDR1 is KGHDR and CDR2 is SFDVKD. The germline V and J ends were trimmed by 2 bases and 3 bases, with 10 bases remaining between them. The CDR3 spans 15 residues. In DNA form, the CDR3 reads TGTGCCACCAGTGATTCGAGGGGGGGCTACAATGAGCAGTTCTTC. This sequence encodes CATSDSRGGYNEQFF.

This clonotype has ten or more counts. The chain couples TRBV7-8 to TRBJ2-3; 7 positions match TRBD2. CDR1 SGHVS and CDR2 FQNEAQ come from the germline V gene. The CDR3 runs to 16 residues. V was clipped by 2 bases and J by 1 base; unmatched bases: 6. CDR3 in amino acids: CASSLLRDYRTDTQYF. The CDR3 region has the DNA TGTGCCAGCAGCTTATTACGGGACTACCGCACAGATACGCAGTATTTT.

In this sample, this clonotype turned up many times. This chain joins TRBV5-1 and TRBJ2-1; TRBD2 matches at 8 bases. Germline trimming cut 1 base from V and 5 bases from J; bases unmatched to any gene: 5. Germline V CDR1 and CDR2: SGHRS, YFSETQ. CDR3 size: 15 residues. CDR3 in amino acids: CASSLLTSGHNEQFF. The CDR3 DNA follows: TGCGCCAGCAGCTTGTTAACTAGCGGACACAATGAGCAGTTCTTC.

There are a few counts of this clonotype. V usage is TRBV10-3 and J usage is TRBJ2-3; 7 bases fit TRBD2. Germline trimming cut 6 bases from V and 2 bases from J; bases unmatched to any gene: 11. Germline lookup yields CDR1 ENHRY and CDR2 SYGVKD. The CDR3 consists of 16 residues. CDR3 sequence: CAISMRGTVVTDTQYF. CDR3 DNA: TGTGCCATCAGCATGCGGGGGACGGTAGTCACAGATACGCAGTATTTT.

The V call is TRBV27, the J call TRBJ1-6, with a weak D call TRBD1 (6 bases). The CDR3 has 14 amino acids. CDR1 is MNHEY, CDR2 SMNVEV, per germline (reference sequence). Trimming removed 3 bases from V and 9 bases from J, with 12 bases in between. CDR3 amino acids: CASSFGGLGSPLHF. The CDR3 DNA is TGTGCCAGCAGTTTCGGGGGGCTTGGTTCACCCCTCCACTTT.

This clonotype was counted at least ten times. The chain employs TRBV27 and TRBJ2-3, with TRBD2 identical over 10 bases. Germline CDR1 reads MNHEY; CDR2 reads SMNVEV (reference sequence). V lost 10 bases and J lost 2; bases outside the gene matches: 6. This CDR3 region has 14 residues. The DNA for the CDR3 is TGTGCCACTCACCTAGCGGGAGCCACAGATACGCAGTATTTT. Translating it yields CATHLAGATDTQYF.

This clonotype has ten or more counts. The chain recombines TRBV20-1 with TRBJ2-2; D is tentatively TRBD1 or TRBD2 (5 bases each). The CDR3 spans 12 residues. Germline assignment: CDR1 DFQATT and CDR2 SNEGSKA (reference sequence). Trimming stripped 2 bases from V and 6 bases from J, with 7 bases between. As DNA, the CDR3 is TGCAGTGCTAGATCGGGGCCCGGGGAGCTGTTTTTT. Translated: CSARSGPGELFF.

This clonotype was recorded a few times. This sequence joins TRBV6-1 and TRBJ2-2, with TRBD2 matching over 13 bases. The CDR3 length is 17 residues. J gave up 5 bases and V 5 bases, and 8 bases lay outside the gene matches. The germline V gene has CDR1 MNHNS and CDR2 SASEGT. The CDR3 DNA is TGTGCCAGCAGTACACAGACTAGCGGGAGGTTTACCGGGGAGCTGTTTTTT. It specifies CASSTQTSGRFTGELFF.

The rearrangement uses TRBV20-1 and TRBJ2-7; 8 bases agree with TRBD2. V lost 5 bases and J lost 6; bases outside the gene matches: 6. CDR1 is DFQATT and CDR2 is SNEGSKA in the germline V gene (reference sequence). The length of the CDR3 is 12 residues. The CDR3 loop is CSALTSGGEQYF. CDR3 nucleotide sequence: TGCAGTGCTCTTACTAGCGGAGGCGAGCAGTACTTC.

This clonotype has a count of ten or more. This chain connects TRBV2 to TRBJ2-7; 10 nucleotides align to TRBD2. Trimming at V came to 6 bases and at J to 1 base, leaving 12 bases not matched to a gene. Per germline, CDR1 SNHLY and CDR2 FYNNEI. The CDR3 extends over 17 amino acids. The CDR3 DNA reads as TGTGCCAGCAGAGTCCCCGGGCTAGCGGGAGAGTCCTACGAGCAGTACTTC. It encodes CASRVPGLAGESYEQYF.

At least ten counts were recorded for this clonotype. The junction and the germline gene differ at one end; a read error may be behind it. CDR3: CSAREGWGDF. The CDR3 nucleotides read TGCAGTGCTAGAGAGGGATGGGGGGATTTT. The chain couples TRBV20-1 to TRBJ2-3; maybe TRBD2 (6 bases). This CDR3 spans 10 amino acids. Germline values: CDR1 DFQATT, CDR2 SNEGSKA (reference sequence).

This clonotype was counted many times. V is TRBV7-8 and J is TRBJ1-1; D gene unclear. Germline V CDR1 and CDR2: SGHVS, FQNEAQ. The CDR3 loop spans 16 amino acids. V was trimmed by 0 bases and J by 1 base, leaving 12 bases between them. The CDR3 is CASSLASRPKNTEAFF. The CDR3 DNA sequence: TGTGCCAGCAGCTTAGCGTCCCGACCTAAGAACACTGAAGCTTTCTTT.

This clonotype came up many times. The chain recombines TRBV27 with TRBJ2-5; D gene unclear. V was clipped by 8 bases and J by 5 bases, with 12 bases between them. CDR1 is MNHEY and CDR2 is SMNVEV in the germline V gene (reference sequence). The CDR3 sequence is 12 residues long. The CDR3 bases are TGTGCCAGCTGGAAGGTCCGGGAGACCCAGTACTTC. As protein: CASWKVRETQYF.

Concerning this clonotype itself: This sequence may be a read error, since a much larger clone differs from it by one base. V usage is TRBV12-3 or TRBV12-4 and J usage is TRBJ2-1; no clear D gene. The CDR3 consists of 13 residues. V gave up 5 bases and J gave up 5 bases, with 10 bases separating them. The CDR3 DNA is TGTGCCAGCAGTCCTTTGTGGCACAATGAGCAGTTCTTC. Translation gives CASSPLWHNEQFF.

Concerning this clonotype itself: The junction departs from the called germline gene at one end, perhaps through a read error. This chain links TRBV7-9 with TRBJ2-5; no firm D call. The CDR3 spans 12 residues. Germline V gives CDR1 SEHNR, CDR2 FQNEAQ (reference sequence). For the CDR3, the DNA is TGTGCCAACAGCGTCGCTGGCGAGACCCAGTACTTC. This encodes CANSVAGETQYF.

A note on this clonotype: A far larger clone is only one base removed, so a read error is likely. J is TRBJ2-7 and V is TRBV7-9, with D tentatively TRBD2 (7 bases). The CDR3 sequence is 14 residues long. CDR1 and CDR2 from the germline V gene are SEHNR and FQNEAQ (reference sequence). The CDR3 loop reads CASKPREGGYEQCF. In DNA form, the CDR3 reads TGTGCCAGCAAACCGAGGGAGGGGGGATACGAGCAGTGCTTC.

The table lists this clonotype with a few counts. The chain joins TRBV30 to TRBJ2-2, with D possibly matching TRBD2 (6 bases). CDR1 is GTSNPN and CDR2 is SVGIG in the germline V gene (reference sequence). Trimming pared 5 bases from V and 4 bases from J, leaving 20 bases between. The CDR3 extends over 16 amino acids. Written as DNA, the CDR3 is TGTGCCTGGGGACGGGGCGGCGGGATAAGCACCGGGGAGCTGTTTTTT. This translates into CAWGRGGGISTGELFF.

This clonotype came up many times. The rearrangement uses TRBV2 and TRBJ2-7; 10 positions agree with TRBD2. Looked up from germline, CDR1 is SNHLY and CDR2 is FYNNEI. V lost 7 bases and J lost 4; bases outside the gene matches: 10. The CDR3 is 15 amino acids. The CDR3 nucleotides are TGTGCCAGCAAAGCTGAAGCGGGAGGGCCTTACGAGCAGTACTTC. This codes for CASKAEAGGPYEQYF.

This clonotype was counted a single time. The chain joins TRBV4-1 to TRBJ1-2; tentatively, D is TRBD1 (5 bases). CDR3 length equals 15 residues. CDR1 is MGHRA, CDR2 YSYEKL, per germline. Trimming cost V 6 bases and J 2 bases, with 16 bases left between them. The CDR3 region is CASSYEDRDNYGYTF. The CDR3 DNA reads as TGCGCCAGCAGTTACGAGGACCGGGACAACTATGGCTACACCTTC.